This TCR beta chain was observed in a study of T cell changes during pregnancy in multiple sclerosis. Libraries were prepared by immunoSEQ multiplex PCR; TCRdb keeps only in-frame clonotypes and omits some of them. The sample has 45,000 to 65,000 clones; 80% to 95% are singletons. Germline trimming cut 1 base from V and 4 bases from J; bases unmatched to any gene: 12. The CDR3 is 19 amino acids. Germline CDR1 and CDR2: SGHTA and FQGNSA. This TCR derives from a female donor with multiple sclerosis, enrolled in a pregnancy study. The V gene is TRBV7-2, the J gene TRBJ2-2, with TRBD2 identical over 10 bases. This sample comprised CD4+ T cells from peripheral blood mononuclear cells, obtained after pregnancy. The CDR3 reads CASSLERPGLAISTGELFF. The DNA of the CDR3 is TGTGCCAGCAGCTTAGAGAGACCGGGACTAGCGATTTCCACCGGGGAGCTGTTTTTT. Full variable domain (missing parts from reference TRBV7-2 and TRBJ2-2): GAGVSQSPSNKVTEKGKDVELRCDPISGHTALYWYRQSLGQGLEFLIYFQGNSAPDKSGLPSDRFSAERTGGSVSTLTIQRTQQEDSAVYLCASSLERPGLAISTGELFFGEGSRLTVL.